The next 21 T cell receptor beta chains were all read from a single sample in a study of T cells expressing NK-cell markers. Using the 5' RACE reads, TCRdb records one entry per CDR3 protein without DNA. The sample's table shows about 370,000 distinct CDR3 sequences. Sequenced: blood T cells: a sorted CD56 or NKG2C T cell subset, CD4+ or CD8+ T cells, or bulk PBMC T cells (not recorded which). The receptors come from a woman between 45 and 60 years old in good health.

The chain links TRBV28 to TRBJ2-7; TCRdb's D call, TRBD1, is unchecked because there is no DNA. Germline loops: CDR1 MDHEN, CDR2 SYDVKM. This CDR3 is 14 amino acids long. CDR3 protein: CASSFVGGAREQYF.

This CDR3 is CSVVFSRQLNTEAFF. The chain recombines TRBV29-1 with TRBJ1-1. The V gene's germline CDR1 is SQVTM and CDR2 ANQGSEA. The CDR3 sequence is 15 residues long.

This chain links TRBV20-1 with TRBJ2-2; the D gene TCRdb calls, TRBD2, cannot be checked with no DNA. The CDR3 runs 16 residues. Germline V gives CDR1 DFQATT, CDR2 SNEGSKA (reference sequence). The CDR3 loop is CSARVSAGDSTGELFF.

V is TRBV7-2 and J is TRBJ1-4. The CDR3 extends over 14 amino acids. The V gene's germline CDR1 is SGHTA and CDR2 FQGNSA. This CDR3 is CASSPGLGGEKLFF.

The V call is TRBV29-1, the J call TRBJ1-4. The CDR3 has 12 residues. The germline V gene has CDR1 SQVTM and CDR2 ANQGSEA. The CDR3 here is CSVVSANEKLFF.

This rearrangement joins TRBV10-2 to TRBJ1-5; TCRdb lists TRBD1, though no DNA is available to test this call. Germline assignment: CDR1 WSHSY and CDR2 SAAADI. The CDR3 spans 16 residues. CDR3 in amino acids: CASSVTGTGSNQPQHF.

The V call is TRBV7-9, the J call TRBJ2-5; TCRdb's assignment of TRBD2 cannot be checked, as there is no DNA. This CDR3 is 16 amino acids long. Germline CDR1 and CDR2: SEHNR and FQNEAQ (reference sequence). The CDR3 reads CASSPPLVRAEETQYF.

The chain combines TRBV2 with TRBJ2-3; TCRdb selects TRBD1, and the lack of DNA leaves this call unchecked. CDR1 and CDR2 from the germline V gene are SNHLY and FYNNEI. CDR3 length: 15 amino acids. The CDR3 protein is CASSGLEGSTDTQYF.

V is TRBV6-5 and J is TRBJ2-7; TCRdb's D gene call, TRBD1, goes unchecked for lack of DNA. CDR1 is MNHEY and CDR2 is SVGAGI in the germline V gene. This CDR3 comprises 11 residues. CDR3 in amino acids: CASRGAREQYF.

CDR3 protein: CASSLAGGRFNEQFF. The rearrangement uses TRBV5-1 and TRBJ2-1; checking the TCRdb D call of TRBD2 is not possible without DNA. Germline V CDR1 and CDR2: SGHRS, YFSETQ. This CDR3 region has 15 residues.

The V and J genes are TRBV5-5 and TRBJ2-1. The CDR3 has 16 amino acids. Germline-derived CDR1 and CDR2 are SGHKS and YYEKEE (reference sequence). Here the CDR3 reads CASSLAPTRSYNEQFF. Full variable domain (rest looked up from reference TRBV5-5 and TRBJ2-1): DAGVTQSPTHLIKTRGQQVTLRCSPISGHKSVSWYQQVLGQGPQFIFQYYEKEERGRGNFPDRFSARQFPNYSSELNVNALLLGDSALYLCASSLAPTRSYNEQFFGPGTRLTVL.

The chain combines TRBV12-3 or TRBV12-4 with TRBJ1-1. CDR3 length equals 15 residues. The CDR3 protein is CASSFEDWRTTEAFF.

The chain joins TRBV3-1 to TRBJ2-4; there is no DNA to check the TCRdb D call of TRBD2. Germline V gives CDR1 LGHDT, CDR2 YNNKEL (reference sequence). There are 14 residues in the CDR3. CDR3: CASSLTSAQNIQYF.

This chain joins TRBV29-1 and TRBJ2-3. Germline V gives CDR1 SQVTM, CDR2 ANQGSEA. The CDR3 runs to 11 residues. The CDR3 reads CSVWTGDTQYF.

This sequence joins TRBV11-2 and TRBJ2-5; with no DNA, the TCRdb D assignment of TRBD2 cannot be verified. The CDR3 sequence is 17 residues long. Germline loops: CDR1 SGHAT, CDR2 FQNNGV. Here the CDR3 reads CASSPRSSGLGGETQYF.

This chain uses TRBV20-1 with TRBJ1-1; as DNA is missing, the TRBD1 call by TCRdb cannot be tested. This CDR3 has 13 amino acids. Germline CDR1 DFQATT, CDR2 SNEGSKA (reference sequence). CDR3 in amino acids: CSARTVLTTEAFF.

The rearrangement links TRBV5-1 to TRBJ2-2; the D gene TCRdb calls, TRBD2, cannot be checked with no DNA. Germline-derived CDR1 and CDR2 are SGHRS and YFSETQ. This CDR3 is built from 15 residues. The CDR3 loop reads CASSLSSGSVGELFF. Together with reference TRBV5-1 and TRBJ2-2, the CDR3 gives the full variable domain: KAGVTQTPRYLIKTRGQQVTLSCSPISGHRSVSWYQQTPGQGLQFLFEYFSETQRNKGNFPGRFSGRQFSNSRSEMNVSTLELGDSALYLCASSLSSGSVGELFFGEGSRLTVL.

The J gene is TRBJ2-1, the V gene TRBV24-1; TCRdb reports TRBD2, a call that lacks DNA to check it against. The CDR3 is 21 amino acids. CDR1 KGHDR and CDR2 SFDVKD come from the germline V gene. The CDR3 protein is CATSDLLGTSGSIDPVDEQFF.

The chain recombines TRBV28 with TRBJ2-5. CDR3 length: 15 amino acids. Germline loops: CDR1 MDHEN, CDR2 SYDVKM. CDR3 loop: CASSSNMRSQETQYF.

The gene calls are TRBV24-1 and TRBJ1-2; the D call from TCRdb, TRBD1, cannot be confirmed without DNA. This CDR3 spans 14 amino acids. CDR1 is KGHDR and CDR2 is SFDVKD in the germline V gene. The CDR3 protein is CATSDRTESYGYTF.

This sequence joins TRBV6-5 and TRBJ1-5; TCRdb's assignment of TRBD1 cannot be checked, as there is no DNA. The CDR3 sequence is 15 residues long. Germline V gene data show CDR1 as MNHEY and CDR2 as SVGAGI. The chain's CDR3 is CASSRTGVGNQPQHF.